The present entry profiles one TCR beta chain with its context. This specimen comes from a study of blood T cell repertoires in COVID-19. The wider study: COVID-19 samples collected from the United States, Italy and Spain covered acute and convalescent phases.

Data came from immunoSEQ multiplex PCR; TCRdb stores just in-frame clones and leaves some out. The repertoire has about 160,000 clones, approximately 95% of them found once; the top ten carry around 4.6%. Germline trimming cut 5 bases from V and 7 bases from J; bases unmatched to any gene: 10. The CDR3 contains 15 residues. Germline V gives CDR1 SGHNT, CDR2 YYREEE (reference sequence). This receptor was taken from a woman aged 45 to 65 with acute or convalescent COVID-19. Sequenced: peripheral blood. This chain links TRBV5-4 with TRBJ2-1; TRBD1 agrees at 9 bases. CDR3 region: CASSSGQGVLNEQFF. CDR3 sequence (DNA): TGTGCCAGCAGTTCGGGACAGGGTGTCTTGAATGAGCAGTTCTTC.